Below, 14 T cell receptor beta chains from the same sample are listed, as sequenced in a study of T cells in Graves' hyperthyroidism and ophthalmopathy. It was RNA transcripts that yielded the amplified TCR beta CDR3 regions. Primed by the HTBI set, a first-round RT-PCR was run on the TCR CDR3. TCRdb reprocessed the multiplex PCR reads with MiXCR, giving one entry per CDR3 protein. The sample carries around 580,000 distinct CDR3 sequences, 46% recorded once. The sequencing sample was made of peripheral blood or thyroid tissue (not recorded which). The receptors here all came from a woman in her late teens or twenties with Graves' hyperthyroidism.

This clonotype appeared once. The chain carries TRBV7-3 and TRBJ1-2; no clear D gene. V dropped 5 bases and J dropped 0 bases, with 13 bases sitting between them. The CDR3 contains 15 residues. The germline V gene has CDR1 SGHTA and CDR2 FQGTGA. This CDR3 reads CASSSVPTANYGYTF. The CDR3 DNA is TGTGCCAGCAGCAGTGTACCCACAGCTAACTATGGCTACACCTTC. The whole variable domain, remainder taken from reference TRBV7-3 and TRBJ1-2, is GAGVSQTPSNKVTEKGKYVELRCDPISGHTALYWYRQSLGQGPEFLIYFQGTGAADDSGLPNDRFFAVRPEGSVSTLKIQRTERGDSAVYLCASSSVPTANYGYTFGSGTRLTVV.

This clonotype came up many times. V and J are TRBV12-3 or TRBV12-4 and TRBJ1-6; tentative D call: TRBD1 (6 bases). Trimming pared 6 bases from V and 7 bases from J, leaving 16 bases between. The length of the CDR3 is 15 residues. The CDR3 here is CASSPGDKSNSPLHF. As DNA, the CDR3 is TGTGCCAGCAGCCCCGGGGACAAATCCAATTCACCCCTCCACTTT.

This clonotype was observed many times. V gene TRBV4-2 combines with J gene TRBJ1-6, with 8 bases that match TRBD1. Per the germline V gene, CDR1 is LGHNA and CDR2 is YNFKEQ. This CDR3 has 15 residues. V lost 2 bases to trimming and J lost 10 bases; unmatched junction nucleotides: 7. In nucleotides, the CDR3 is TGTGCCAGCAGCCAAATCGGACAGGGCTACTCACCCCTCCACTTT. As protein: CASSQIGQGYSPLHF.

As for this clonotype: A much larger clone lies one base from this, so it may be a read error. The rearrangement links TRBV2 to TRBJ1-6, with unresolved D. CDR1 is SNHLY, CDR2 FYNNEI, per germline. The CDR3 spans 13 residues. The CDR3 loop reads CAGSSLSVQALHF. CDR3 coding DNA: TGTGCCGGCAGTTCCCTCTCGGTCCAGGCCCTCCACTTT.

The table lists this clonotype with many counts. The chain uses TRBV29-1 and TRBJ2-2, with D possibly called TRBD1 or TRBD2 (5 bases each). V gave up 2 bases and J gave up 5 bases, with 9 bases separating them. From germline, CDR1 is SQVTM and CDR2 ANQGSEA. CDR3 length: 13 residues. The CDR3 coding sequence is TGCAGCGTTGAATCCGAGGGGACCGGGGAGCTGTTTTTT. Translation: CSVESEGTGELFF.

The rearrangement joins TRBV6-5 to TRBJ1-5; possibly TRBD1 for D (5 bases). Per the germline V gene, CDR1 is MNHEY and CDR2 is SVGAGI. The germline V and J ends were trimmed by 6 bases and 2 bases, with 20 bases remaining between them. CDR3 length equals 17 residues. For the CDR3, the DNA is TGTGCCAGCAGCCCTATGTTGGCGTTGGGGGGCAATCAGCCCCAGCATTTT. Translating gives CASSPMLALGGNQPQHF.

The chain links TRBV11-2 to TRBJ1-1; D is undetermined. Trimming took 1 base from V and 14 from J, leaving 20 bases between them. The V gene's germline CDR1 is SGHAT and CDR2 FQNNGV. This CDR3 comprises 14 residues. As DNA, the CDR3 is TGTGCCAGCAGCTTAGTTGGTGGCTACAATGAGCAGTTCTTT. Residues: CASSLVGGYNEQFF. The whole variable domain, filled in from reference TRBV11-2 and TRBJ1-1, reads EAGVAQSPRYKIIEKRQSVAFWCNPISGHATLYWYQQILGQGPKLLIQFQNNGVVDDSQLPKDRFSAERLKGVDSTLKIQPAKLEDSAVYLCASSLVGGYNEQFFGQGTRLTVV.

In regard to this clonotype: One end of the junction varies from germline; a read error may be responsible. The chain is built from TRBV20-1 and TRBJ2-2; 7 positions agree with TRBD1. The CDR3 sequence is 18 residues long. Germline assignment: CDR1 DFQATT and CDR2 SNEGSKA (reference sequence). CDR3 amino acids: CSTRDSERGRPDTGELFF. The DNA for the CDR3 is TGCAGTACTAGAGATTCAGAAAGGGGGCGCCCGGACACCGGGGAGCTGTTTTTT.

This clonotype was observed at least ten times. The chain joins TRBV19 to TRBJ1-1; D gene unclear. V was pared by 6 bases and J by 5 bases, with 16 bases between. This CDR3 is built from 14 residues. The V gene's germline CDR1 is LNHDA and CDR2 SQIVND (reference sequence). CDR3 in DNA: TGTGCCAGTAGCAAGAGGGCCGAAGGAACTGAAGCTTTCTTT. It translates to CASSKRAEGTEAFF.

In this sample, this clonotype turned up many times. The J gene is TRBJ1-6, the V gene TRBV5-1; 9 bases are a match to TRBD1. CDR3 length: 15 residues. The V gene end was trimmed by 4 bases and the J gene end by 10 bases; junction bases not matched to a gene: 9. From germline, CDR1 is SGHRS and CDR2 YFSETQ. The CDR3 DNA is TGCGCCAGCAGCCTCACCGGGACAGGGCTCTCACCCCTCCACTTT. It is translated as CASSLTGTGLSPLHF.

Points on this clonotype: A read error is possible here, since a much larger clone lies one base away. The chain uses TRBV2 and TRBJ2-5, with D possibly matching TRBD1 (5 bases). Trimming removed 7 bases at V and 0 bases at J, with 15 bases between. The CDR3 contains 15 residues. Looked up from germline, CDR1 is SNHLY and CDR2 is FYNNEI. The CDR3 DNA is TGTGCCAGCAAGGGGATTAGATCGTACCAAGAGACCCAGTACTTC. It translates to CASKGIRSYQETQYF.

As concerns this clonotype: A clone one base away is much larger, so this may be a read error. This chain joins TRBV4-3 and TRBJ1-2; D remains unclear. In germline, CDR1 is LGHNA, CDR2 YSLEER. The CDR3 covers 15 residues. V shed 4 bases and J shed 6 bases, with 18 bases lying between them. The CDR3 DNA sequence: TGCGCCAGCAGCCGAGCTTCGTCCGGGGATAATGGCTACACCTTC. Amino acids: CASSRASSGDNGYTF.

This chain links TRBV2 with TRBJ1-2; D remains unclear. CDR3 length: 13 amino acids. Germline V gives CDR1 SNHLY, CDR2 FYNNEI. Trimming took off 7 bases at V and 6 bases at J, with 15 bases between the two ends. The CDR3 coding sequence is TGTGCCAGCACTCGTGGCCAGGTAGATGGCTACACCTTC. Amino acids: CASTRGQVDGYTF.

About this clonotype itself: This may be a read error, as it is one base from a much larger clone. The V gene is TRBV19, the J gene TRBJ2-7; D is uncertain. The CDR3 contains 13 residues. Trimming cost V 2 bases and J 7 bases, with 12 bases left between them. In germline, CDR1 is LNHDA, CDR2 SQIVND (reference sequence). CDR3 DNA: TGTGCCAGTAGTATAACAAGCCTCAATGAGCAGTACTTC. Translating it yields CASSITSLNEQYF.